The TCR beta chain under discussion was sequenced for a study of tumor T cells in aggressive B-cell lymphoma. CDR3 length: 17 amino acids. Germline V CDR1 and CDR2: LGHNA, YNFKEQ. The V and J ends lost 1 base and 0 bases, in that order; junction bases with no gene match: 7. Sequenced by immunoSEQ multiplex PCR; TCRdb stores in-frame clones only, minus some. Here the sample spans around 8,400 clones, under 85% being singletons. J is TRBJ2-3 and V is TRBV4-2; 7 positions match TRBD2. The source is an adult with diffuse large B cell lymphoma. Specimen: tumor tissue. The CDR3 spells CASSQAAGEPSTDTQYF. The CDR3 nucleotides read TGTGCCAGCAGCCAAGCGGCGGGAGAGCCTAGCACAGATACGCAGTATTTT.